This entry lists 25 T cell receptor beta chains sequenced from one sample in a study of cytotoxic CD8 clonotypes in ibrutinib-treated CLL. Measured with immunoSEQ multiplex PCR; TCRdb has only the in-frame clones, and not every one. The sample holds 140,000 or so clones, about 79% seen once. The sequencing here drew on PBMCs, taken after 12 months of ibrutinib treatment. These receptors were taken from a human donor with chronic lymphocytic leukemia.

This clone occurred once. The J gene is TRBJ2-7, the V gene TRBV29-1; the D call may be TRBD1 or TRBD2 (6 bases each). CDR1 and CDR2 from the germline V gene are SQVTM and ANQGSEA. Trimming shortened V by 0 bases and J by 1 base, and 16 bases separated the two germline ends. This CDR3 has 16 amino acids. For the CDR3, the DNA is TGCAGCGTTGAAGATCCTAGGGGGGACCGATCCTACGAGCAGTACTTC. Its translation is CSVEDPRGDRSYEQYF.

This chain connects TRBV5-1 to TRBJ2-2; D not resolved. The germline gives CDR1 SGHRS, CDR2 YFSETQ. Trimming removed 5 bases from V and 2 bases from J, with 13 bases in between. The CDR3 sequence is 15 residues long. CDR3 bases: TGCGCCAGCAGTACGGTTAGCACTAACACCGGGGAGCTGTTTTTT. It yields the protein CASSTVSTNTGELFF. Full variable domain (outside the CDR3, taken from reference TRBV5-1 and TRBJ2-2): KAGVTQTPRYLIKTRGQQVTLSCSPISGHRSVSWYQQTPGQGLQFLFEYFSETQRNKGNFPGRFSGRQFSNSRSEMNVSTLELGDSALYLCASSTVSTNTGELFFGEGSRLTVL.

The chain recombines TRBV7-2 with TRBJ2-7, with 12 bases identical to TRBD2. The length of the CDR3 is 15 residues. J gave up 4 bases and V 5 bases, and 6 bases lay outside the gene matches. Germline CDR1 and CDR2: SGHTA and FQGNSA. CDR3 DNA: TGTGCCAGCAGCCTAGAACTAGCGGGGGGTTACGAGCAGTACTTC. Encoded protein: CASSLELAGGYEQYF.

This clone was seen once. V is TRBV7-2 and J is TRBJ2-3, with D hard to call. The CDR3 has 15 amino acids. The germline CDR1 and CDR2 sequences are SGHTA and FQGNSA. V dropped 5 bases and J dropped 0 bases, with 12 bases sitting between them. The DNA for the CDR3 is TGTGCCAGCAGCCCCCAGGTGACTAGCACAGATACGCAGTATTTT. This codes for CASSPQVTSTDTQYF.

This chain links TRBV5-1 with TRBJ2-1, with 7 bases matching TRBD1. Germline CDR1 reads SGHRS; CDR2 reads YFSETQ. Germline trimming cut 4 bases from V and 14 bases from J; bases unmatched to any gene: 12. The CDR3 loop spans 13 amino acids. This chain's CDR3 is CASSTRRGQREFF. CDR3 nucleotides: TGCGCCAGCAGCACTCGTCGGGGACAGAGGGAGTTCTTC.

This clone was recorded once. This rearrangement joins TRBV13 to TRBJ2-7; 8 nucleotides line up with TRBD1. The CDR3 sequence is 17 residues long. V lost 3 bases and J lost 3; bases outside the gene matches: 13. In germline, CDR1 is PRHDT, CDR2 FYEKMQ (reference sequence). DNA for the CDR3: TGTGCCAGCAGCTTGATCAGAGGGGCAGGGGGCCGCTACGAGCAGTACTTC. Protein product: CASSLIRGAGGRYEQYF.

The V gene is TRBV28, the J gene TRBJ2-1; 8 bases fit TRBD1. The CDR3 length is 14 residues. The ends lost 3 bases at V and 6 bases at J; junction bases unmatched: 4. CDR1 MDHEN and CDR2 SYDVKM come from the germline V gene. The CDR3 DNA sequence: TGTGCCAGCAGTTTGGACAGGGAAATCAATGAGCAGTTCTTC. It encodes CASSLDREINEQFF. The entire variable domain, with the rest obtained from reference TRBV28 and TRBJ2-1, is as follows: DVKVTQSSRYLVKRTGEKVFLECVQDMDHENMFWYRQDPGLGLRLIYFSYDVKMKEKGDIPEGYSVSREKKERFSLILESASTNQTSMYLCASSLDREINEQFFGPGTRLTVL.

The genes are TRBV10-3 and TRBJ2-7; TRBD2 matches at 10 bases. Germline CDR1 is ENHRY and CDR2 is SYGVKD. This CDR3 comprises 13 residues. J was trimmed by 5 bases and V by 4 bases; bases with no gene match: 2. Written as DNA, the CDR3 is TGTGCCATCAGTGTGGGGACTAGCGACGAGCAGTACTTC. This encodes CAISVGTSDEQYF.

The gene calls are TRBV4-3 and TRBJ1-5, with D possibly TRBD1 on 6 matching bases. Trimming took 4 bases from V and 7 from J, leaving 11 bases between them. CDR3 length: 13 residues. Germline loops: CDR1 LGHNA, CDR2 YSLEER. The DNA for the CDR3 is TGCGCCAGCAGCCGGGGGCGAGGGCAGCCCCAGCATTTT. It encodes CASSRGRGQPQHF.

The CDR3 coding sequence is TGTGCCAGCAGCTTAGTGGGCAGGGACTATGGCTACACCTTC. It is translated as CASSLVGRDYGYTF. The rearrangement joins TRBV11-2 to TRBJ1-2; a weak D match, TRBD1 (5 bases). Germline loops: CDR1 SGHAT, CDR2 FQNNGV. The germline V and J ends were trimmed by 1 base and 3 bases, with 9 bases remaining between them. This CDR3 has 14 amino acids. Combining the CDR3 with reference TRBV11-2 and TRBJ1-2 gives the whole variable domain EAGVAQSPRYKIIEKRQSVAFWCNPISGHATLYWYQQILGQGPKLLIQFQNNGVVDDSQLPKDRFSAERLKGVDSTLKIQPAKLEDSAVYLCASSLVGRDYGYTFGSGTRLTVV.

The genes are TRBV4-1 and TRBJ1-4; the D gene is possibly TRBD1 (5 bases). Trimming removed 7 bases from V and 0 bases from J, with 18 bases in between. Germline V gives CDR1 MGHRA, CDR2 YSYEKL. The CDR3 is 17 residues long. The CDR3 protein is CASTETASPSTNEKLFF. The CDR3, as DNA: TGCGCCAGCACTGAGACAGCTTCCCCTTCAACTAATGAAAAACTGTTTTTT.

The V call is TRBV15, the J call TRBJ2-7; the match to TRBD2 covers 8 bases. The V gene end was trimmed by 0 bases and the J gene end by 2 bases; junction bases not matched to a gene: 3. Germline V lookup: CDR1 LNHNV, CDR2 YYDKDF (reference sequence). CDR3 length: 15 residues. The CDR3 DNA sequence: TGTGCCACCAGCAGAGAGCCCGGGAGGGCCTACGAGCAGTACTTC. Encoded protein: CATSREPGRAYEQYF. Full variable domain (rest looked up from reference TRBV15 and TRBJ2-7): DAMVIQNPRYQVTQFGKPVTLSCSQTLNHNVMYWYQQKSSQAPKLLFHYYDKDFNNEADTPDNFQSRRPNTSFCFLDIRSPGLGDTAMYLCATSREPGRAYEQYFGPGTRLTVT.

V usage is TRBV7-6 and J usage is TRBJ2-1; D ambiguous. The CDR3 is 13 amino acids. Germline lookup yields CDR1 SGHVS and CDR2 FNYEAQ. V lost 0 bases and J lost 9, with 9 bases in between. CDR3 sequence reads: CASSLAFTIEQFF. The CDR3, as DNA: TGTGCCAGCAGCTTAGCGTTTACTATTGAGCAGTTCTTC.

This clone was seen a handful of times. This rearrangement joins TRBV4-1 to TRBJ2-7; D is unresolved. CDR3 length equals 11 residues. Germline V CDR1 and CDR2: MGHRA, YSYEKL. V dropped 3 bases and J dropped 7 bases, with 7 bases sitting between them. This chain's CDR3 is CASSQGEEQYF. For the CDR3, the DNA is TGCGCCAGCAGCCAGGGTGAAGAGCAGTACTTC.

This clone has more than one count but fewer than ten. This chain uses TRBV14 with TRBJ2-1, with 9 bases identical to TRBD1. The ends lost 4 bases at V and 4 bases at J; junction bases unmatched: 5. There are 15 residues in the CDR3. Per the germline V gene, CDR1 is SGHDN and CDR2 is FVKESK. CDR3 DNA sequence: TGTGCCAGCAGCCCCGGGACAGGGATATACAATGAGCAGTTCTTC. Its translation is CASSPGTGIYNEQFF.

V usage is TRBV5-4 and J usage is TRBJ2-7; perhaps TRBD2 as D (6 bases). Trimming took off 2 bases at V and 1 base at J, with 16 bases between the two ends. CDR1 and CDR2 from the germline V gene are SGHNT and YYREEE (reference sequence). The length of the CDR3 is 16 residues. CDR3 coding DNA: TGTGCCAGCAGCTTAGGTAGGCCGGGAGAGTCCTACGAGCAGTACTTC. This codes for CASSLGRPGESYEQYF.

This chain links TRBV6-6 with TRBJ1-1; 8 nucleotides line up with TRBD1. Per the germline V gene, CDR1 is MNHNY and CDR2 is SVGAGI (reference sequence). The CDR3 spans 13 residues. J gave up 6 bases and V 5 bases, and 5 bases lay outside the gene matches. The CDR3 nucleotides are TGTGCCAGCAGTACGGACAGGGAAGCTGAAGCTTTCTTT. Encoded protein: CASSTDREAEAFF.

The sample holds a few counts of this clone. The chain employs TRBV5-4 and TRBJ2-6; D not certain. The germline CDR1 and CDR2 sequences are SGHNT and YYREEE (reference sequence). The V end was cut by 3 bases, the J end by 3 bases, with 13 bases between. The CDR3 covers 16 residues. CDR3 in amino acids: CASSSILSGGANVLTF. The CDR3 region has the DNA TGTGCCAGCAGCTCCATCCTAAGTGGTGGGGCCAACGTCCTGACTTTC.

This clone was observed a few times. The chain couples TRBV14 to TRBJ1-1, with 7 bases that match TRBD1. The J segment lost 8 bases and the V segment lost 5 bases, leaving 5 bases of the junction unmatched. Germline V gene sequence: CDR1 SGHDN, CDR2 FVKESK. The CDR3 has 12 amino acids. DNA for the CDR3: TGTGCCAGCAGCAGGGTACAGGGGGAAGCTTTCTTT. Translated, it gives CASSRVQGEAFF.

V gene TRBV4-3 combines with J gene TRBJ1-1; D unresolved. Trimming cost V 0 bases and J 5 bases, with 16 bases left between them. Germline V gene lookup returns CDR1 LGHNA and CDR2 YSLEER. The CDR3 is 16 residues long. CDR3 in amino acids: CASSQDWTAVGTEAFF. The CDR3 nucleotides are TGCGCCAGCAGCCAAGATTGGACCGCGGTAGGGACTGAAGCTTTCTTT.

This chain links TRBV13 with TRBJ2-7, with 9 positions matching TRBD2. The V gene end was trimmed by 5 bases and the J gene end by 5 bases; junction bases not matched to a gene: 10. The CDR3 totals 15 residues. Germline V lookup: CDR1 PRHDT, CDR2 FYEKMQ (reference sequence). Written as DNA, the CDR3 is TGTGCCAGCAGCCCCCCCAGTAGCGGGAGCCACGAGCAGTACTTC. Protein: CASSPPSSGSHEQYF.

The genes are TRBV10-2 and TRBJ1-1; possible D gene TRBD1, 6 bases. V shed 6 bases and J shed 7 bases, with 12 bases lying between them. The germline V gene has CDR1 WSHSY and CDR2 SAAADI. The length of the CDR3 is 12 residues. CDR3 in DNA: TGCGCCAGCAGCGGACAGAGAAGTGAAGCTTTCTTT. As protein: CASSGQRSEAFF.

The chain combines TRBV4-2 with TRBJ2-7, with TRBD2 as a possible D gene (5 bases). The CDR3 runs 19 residues. Germline V CDR1 and CDR2: LGHNA, YNFKEQ. Between the trimmed V and J ends, which lost 4 bases and 2 bases, there was a span of 27 bases. The CDR3 here is CASSLRSLGFSGDPYEQYF. The CDR3 nucleotides are TGTGCCAGCAGCCTTCGAAGTTTGGGATTCAGCGGCGACCCCTACGAGCAGTACTTC.

The sample holds a few counts of this clone. The V gene is TRBV27, the J gene TRBJ1-2, with a possible D match to TRBD1 (6 bases). This CDR3 contains 14 residues. CDR1 and CDR2 from the germline V gene are MNHEY and SMNVEV (reference sequence). Trimming took off 5 bases at V and 2 bases at J, with 12 bases between the two ends. Here the CDR3 reads CASSTQGNNYGYTF. CDR3 nucleotides: TGTGCCAGCAGTACACAGGGAAACAACTATGGCTACACCTTC.

This chain joins TRBV7-6 and TRBJ2-1; 7 nucleotides match TRBD2. The V segment lost 3 bases and the J segment 7 bases; nucleotides outside the gene matches: 9. The germline V gene encodes CDR1 SGHVS and CDR2 FNYEAQ. The CDR3 loop spans 15 amino acids. CDR3 loop: CASSFNAGARNEQFF. Here the CDR3 DNA reads TGTGCCAGCAGCTTTAATGCGGGAGCGCGGAATGAGCAGTTCTTC.